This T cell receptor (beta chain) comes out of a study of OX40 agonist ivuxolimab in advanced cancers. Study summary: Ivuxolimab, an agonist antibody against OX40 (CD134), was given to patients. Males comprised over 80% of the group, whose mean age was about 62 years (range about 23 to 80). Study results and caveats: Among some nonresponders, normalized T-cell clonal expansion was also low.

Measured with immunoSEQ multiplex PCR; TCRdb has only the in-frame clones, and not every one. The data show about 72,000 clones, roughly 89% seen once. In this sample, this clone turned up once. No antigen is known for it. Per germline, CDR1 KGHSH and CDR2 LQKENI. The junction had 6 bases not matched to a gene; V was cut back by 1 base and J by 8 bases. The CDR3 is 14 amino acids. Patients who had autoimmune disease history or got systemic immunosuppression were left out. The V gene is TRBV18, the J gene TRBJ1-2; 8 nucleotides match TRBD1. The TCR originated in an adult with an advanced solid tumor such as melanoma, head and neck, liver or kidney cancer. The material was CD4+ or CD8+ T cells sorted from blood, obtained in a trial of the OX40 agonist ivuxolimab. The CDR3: CASSPRQGAGGYTF. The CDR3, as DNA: TGTGCCAGCTCACCACGCCAGGGGGCGGGGGGCTACACCTTC.